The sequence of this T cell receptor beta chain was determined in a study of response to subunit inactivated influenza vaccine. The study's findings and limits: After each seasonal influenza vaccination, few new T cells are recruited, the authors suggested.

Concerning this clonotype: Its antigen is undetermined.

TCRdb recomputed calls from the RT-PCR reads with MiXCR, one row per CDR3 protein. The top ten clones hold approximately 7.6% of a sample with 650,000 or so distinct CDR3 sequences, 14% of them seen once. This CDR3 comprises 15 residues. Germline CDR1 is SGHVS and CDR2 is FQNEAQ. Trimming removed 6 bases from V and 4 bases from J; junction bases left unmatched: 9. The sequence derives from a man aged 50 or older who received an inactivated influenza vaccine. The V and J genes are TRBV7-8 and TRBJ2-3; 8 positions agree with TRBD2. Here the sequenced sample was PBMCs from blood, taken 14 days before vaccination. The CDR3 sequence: CASRPSVAGSDTQYF. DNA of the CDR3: TGTGCCAGCAGGCCTTCGGTAGCGGGGTCAGATACGCAGTATTTT.